Listed here are 32 T cell receptor beta chains from one sample, sequenced in a study of cytomegalovirus exposure and HLA in healthy donors listed by TCRdb under 2017. Libraries came from the immunoSEQ multiplex PCR assay. What TCRdb holds here is the immuneACCESS table cut down to in-frame rearrangements. Part of the clones is not present; checked against another copy, under half of the missing clones reflect an unresolved V gene, and the others are unexplained. A total of roughly 190,000 clones appear in this sample, about 89% of them only once. The ten largest clones capture 6% to 8.5% of the sample. The sample consisted of PBMCs. The receptors were gathered from a man under 40 in good health and CMV-seropositive.

CDR3 coding DNA: TGTGCCAGTAGCGATGAGGGATACGGCCATACGCAGTATTTT. This gives the protein CASSDEGYGHTQYF. The genes are TRBV19 and TRBJ2-3, with D possibly TRBD2 on 5 matching bases. Germline CDR1 LNHDA, CDR2 SQIVND (reference sequence). The CDR3 runs 14 residues. The V gene lost 6 bases and the J gene lost 7 bases, with 17 bases spanning the gap.

This clone was counted a single time. The V gene is TRBV5-1, the J gene TRBJ1-1; 7 bases align to TRBD1. The V and J ends lost 4 bases and 5 bases, in that order; junction bases with no gene match: 14. This CDR3 has 16 amino acids. CDR1 is SGHRS, CDR2 YFSETQ, per germline. CDR3 amino acids: CASSITPTGEGTEAFF. Here the CDR3 DNA reads TGCGCCAGCAGCATAACTCCAACAGGGGAGGGGACTGAAGCTTTCTTT.

The rearrangement uses TRBV7-2 and TRBJ2-7, with 9 positions matching TRBD1. V lost 4 bases and J lost 4; bases outside the gene matches: 11. The CDR3 covers 16 residues. Germline CDR1 is SGHTA and CDR2 is FQGNSA. CDR3 loop: CASSSLPGQGNYEQYF. DNA of the CDR3: TGTGCCAGCAGCTCCCTACCCGGACAGGGGAATTACGAGCAGTACTTC. The variable domain in full, with the rest retrieved from reference TRBV7-2 and TRBJ2-7, is GAGVSQSPSNKVTEKGKDVELRCDPISGHTALYWYRQSLGQGLEFLIYFQGNSAPDKSGLPSDRFSAERTGGSVSTLTIQRTQQEDSAVYLCASSSLPGQGNYEQYFGPGTRLTVT.

This clone showed up just once. The V and J genes are TRBV6-1 and TRBJ2-6; 12 bases match TRBD1. V was clipped by 4 bases and J by 0 bases; unmatched bases: 4. The CDR3 runs to 18 residues. The V gene's germline CDR1 is MNHNS and CDR2 SASEGT. DNA for the CDR3: TGTGCCAGCAGTGGGGGACAGGGGGCCGTCTCTGGGGCCAACGTCCTGACTTTC. The encoded protein is CASSGGQGAVSGANVLTF.

This clone was counted a single time. This chain uses TRBV25-1 with TRBJ2-7; tentatively, D is TRBD1 (5 bases). V gave up 2 bases and J gave up 6 bases, with 8 bases separating them. CDR1 and CDR2 (germline): MGHDK, SYGVNS. CDR3 length equals 12 residues. The CDR3 bases are TGTGCCAGCAGTGAACAGGGTCCCGAGCAGTACTTC. Translating it yields CASSEQGPEQYF.

This clone was recorded a few times. CDR3 nucleotides: TGCGCCAGCAGCGCCGGACAGAGCCCTAGCACAGATACGCAGTATTTT. Translated: CASSAGQSPSTDTQYF. This chain uses TRBV5-1 with TRBJ2-3; D might be TRBD1 (6 bases). Germline V gene data show CDR1 as SGHRS and CDR2 as YFSETQ. V was pared by 4 bases and J by 0 bases, with 15 bases between. The CDR3 has 16 residues.

The genes are TRBV15 and TRBJ2-7, with 9 nucleotides matching TRBD1. The V gene end was trimmed by 11 bases and the J gene end by 1 base; junction bases not matched to a gene: 15. The germline CDR1 and CDR2 sequences are LNHNV and YYDKDF (reference sequence). The CDR3 sequence is 16 residues long. The CDR3 coding sequence is TGTGCCTCGCAGCCCGGGGGGACAGGGATTTCCTACGAGCAGTACTTC. This codes for CASQPGGTGISYEQYF.

CDR3 in amino acids: CSVGDRTNQPQHF. The CDR3 DNA reads as TGCAGCGTTGGAGACAGAACAAATCAGCCCCAGCATTTT. The V call is TRBV29-1, the J call TRBJ1-5, with D perhaps TRBD1 (5 bases). Deletions cut 4 bases from V and 4 bases from J, with 11 bases between. The CDR3 covers 13 residues. The germline CDR1 and CDR2 sequences are SQVTM and ANQGSEA.

The V gene is TRBV6-5, the J gene TRBJ2-1; TRBD2 is a possible D gene (5 bases). The germline gives CDR1 MNHEY, CDR2 SVGAGI. V was pared by 6 bases and J by 1 base, with 13 bases between. The CDR3 sequence is 15 residues long. DNA for the CDR3: TGTGCCAGCAGAACGGGCGGGCCGTCCTACAATGAGCAGTTCTTC. Translated: CASRTGGPSYNEQFF.

The rearrangement uses TRBV29-1 and TRBJ2-5, with 8 bases identical to TRBD1. This CDR3 is built from 15 residues. The germline V gene encodes CDR1 SQVTM and CDR2 ANQGSEA. Trimming at V came to 2 bases and at J to 1 base, leaving 6 bases not matched to a gene. The CDR3 spells CSVENRGAPQETQYF. The CDR3 nucleotides are TGCAGCGTTGAAAACAGGGGGGCCCCCCAAGAGACCCAGTACTTC.

As DNA, the CDR3 is TGTGCCAGCAGTGAGACAGGGGGCAGCTCTGGGGCCAACGTCCTGACTTTC. Protein sequence: CASSETGGSSGANVLTF. V and J are TRBV25-1 and TRBJ2-6, with 10 nucleotides matching TRBD1. The V gene end was trimmed by 3 bases and the J gene end by 0 bases; junction bases not matched to a gene: 2. This CDR3 spans 17 amino acids. Germline V gives CDR1 MGHDK, CDR2 SYGVNS.

The rearrangement links TRBV14 to TRBJ2-2; tentative D call: TRBD2 (5 bases). This CDR3 contains 14 residues. In germline, CDR1 is SGHDN, CDR2 FVKESK. The V end was cut by 5 bases, the J end by 6 bases, with 13 bases between. CDR3 nucleotides: TGTGCCAGCAGCGAGAGGGAGTTGGCCGGGGAGCTGTTTTTT. It specifies CASSERELAGELFF.

This chain links TRBV28 with TRBJ2-7; D gene unclear. The germline V gene has CDR1 MDHEN and CDR2 SYDVKM. The length of the CDR3 is 11 residues. V lost 8 bases and J 3 bases, leaving 8 bases between the germline ends. This chain's CDR3 is CASSGLYEQYF. The CDR3 DNA sequence: TGTGCCAGCTCTGGGCTCTACGAGCAGTACTTC.

The J gene is TRBJ2-7, the V gene TRBV10-2, with 12 nucleotides matching TRBD2. Germline-derived CDR1 and CDR2 are WSHSY and SAAADI. This CDR3 spans 16 amino acids. V shed 0 bases, J shed 6 bases, and the junction held 6 bases outside the gene matches. CDR3 region: CASSESASGGVSEQYF. In nucleotides, the CDR3 is TGCGCCAGCAGTGAGTCGGCTAGCGGGGGGGTCTCCGAGCAGTACTTC.

The chain has TRBV5-8 and TRBJ1-5; D is undetermined. The CDR3 sequence is 13 residues long. Between the trimmed V and J ends, which lost 5 bases and 4 bases, there was a span of 10 bases. Germline assignment: CDR1 SGHTS and CDR2 YDEGEE. CDR3 region: CASRTEGNQPQHF. DNA for the CDR3: TGTGCCAGCAGAACGGAAGGGAATCAGCCCCAGCATTTT.

V usage is TRBV4-1 and J usage is TRBJ1-1, with D hard to call. Germline V gene data show CDR1 as MGHRA and CDR2 as YSYEKL. The V end lost 1 base, the J end lost 2 bases, and 8 bases lay between the germline ends. This CDR3 has 14 residues. The chain's CDR3 is CASSQGGVNTEAFF. The DNA for the CDR3 is TGCGCCAGCAGCCAAGGCGGGGTTAACACTGAAGCTTTCTTT.

The CDR3 region is CASSLTGEWEKLFF. CDR3 in DNA: TGTGCCAGCAGCCTAACAGGGGAGTGGGAGAAACTGTTTTTT. V is TRBV7-6 and J is TRBJ1-4, with TRBD1 matching over 7 bases. The CDR3 is 14 residues long. Germline CDR1 SGHVS, CDR2 FNYEAQ. Trimming took 5 bases from V and 11 from J; bases not matched to a gene: 11.

The rearrangement joins TRBV18 to TRBJ2-7; D unresolved. Trimming left V 0 bases short and J 5 bases short, with 8 bases between. The CDR3 is 13 residues long. Germline V lookup: CDR1 KGHSH, CDR2 LQKENI. CDR3 nucleotide sequence: TGTGCCAGCTCACCACCGTCAGCTCACGAGCAGTACTTC. It codes for CASSPPSAHEQYF.

This chain connects TRBV27 to TRBJ2-7; TRBD2 agrees at 8 bases. The CDR3 consists of 14 residues. V dropped 3 bases and J dropped 5; count of bases not matched to a gene: 6. Germline loops: CDR1 MNHEY, CDR2 SMNVEV (reference sequence). The CDR3 here is CASSFRGGLDEQYF. The CDR3 DNA reads TGTGCCAGCAGTTTCCGGGGGGGCCTCGACGAGCAGTACTTC.

This clone has just a few counts. The chain has TRBV6-4 and TRBJ2-2, with 9 bases identical to TRBD1. Germline-derived CDR1 and CDR2 are MRHNA and SNTAGT. V was clipped by 0 bases and J by 6 bases; unmatched bases: 2. The CDR3 runs to 15 residues. The CDR3: CASSDSGQGPGELFF. The CDR3, as DNA: TGTGCCAGCAGTGACTCAGGACAGGGGCCCGGGGAGCTGTTTTTT.

This clone was seen a few times. The genes are TRBV6-6 and TRBJ2-7, with D uncertain. The CDR3 contains 11 residues. In germline, CDR1 is MNHNY, CDR2 SVGAGI (reference sequence). Trimming removed 5 bases at V and 4 bases at J, with 6 bases between. DNA for the CDR3: TGTGCCAGCAGTCCTAATTACGAGCAGTACTTC. Amino acid sequence: CASSPNYEQYF.

This sequence joins TRBV13 and TRBJ2-1; 14 bases map to TRBD2. V trimming: 5 bases; J trimming: 10 bases; junction bases outside the gene matches: 7. Germline CDR1 is PRHDT and CDR2 is FYEKMQ (reference sequence). The CDR3 spans 15 residues. The CDR3 nucleotides are TGTGCCAGCAGCACGACTAGCGGGGGGGCCTGGGAGCAGTTCTTC. Translating gives CASSTTSGGAWEQFF.

This clone appeared a single time. This chain links TRBV29-1 with TRBJ2-2, with a tentative D call TRBD2 (6 bases). The CDR3 totals 13 residues. With 4 bases removed from V and 6 bases from J, the gap between germline ends came to 12 bases. Per germline, CDR1 SQVTM and CDR2 ANQGSEA. DNA for the CDR3: TGCAGCGTTGCCAGGGAGGTCCCCGGGGAGCTGTTTTTT. Translating gives CSVAREVPGELFF.

The chain combines TRBV28 with TRBJ1-5, with D perhaps matching TRBD1 (6 bases). V was pared by 2 bases and J by 4 bases, with 15 bases between. The length of the CDR3 is 16 residues. In germline, CDR1 is MDHEN, CDR2 SYDVKM. The CDR3 sequence is CASSLPGATLNQPQHF. The CDR3 DNA sequence: TGTGCCAGCAGTTTACCAGGGGCCACTCTTAATCAGCCCCAGCATTTT.

This chain connects TRBV5-4 to TRBJ2-3; D perhaps matches TRBD1 (5 bases). CDR3 size: 14 residues. V lost 4 bases, J lost 6 bases, and 15 bases lay in between. CDR1 is SGHNT, CDR2 YYREEE, per germline (reference sequence). This chain's CDR3 is CASSTRQSADTQYF. The CDR3 nucleotides read TGTGCCAGCAGCACCCGACAGAGTGCGGATACGCAGTATTTT.

This clone showed up just once. The rearrangement uses TRBV28 and TRBJ2-1, with D perhaps TRBD1 (6 bases). Germline CDR1 reads MDHEN; CDR2 reads SYDVKM. V lost 3 bases and J 7 bases, leaving 10 bases between the germline ends. The CDR3 spans 13 residues. As DNA, the CDR3 is TGTGCCAGCAGTTTTGGGGGCTATAATGAGCAGTTCTTC. Translated, it gives CASSFGGYNEQFF. Combining the CDR3 with reference TRBV28 and TRBJ2-1 gives the whole variable domain DVKVTQSSRYLVKRTGEKVFLECVQDMDHENMFWYRQDPGLGLRLIYFSYDVKMKEKGDIPEGYSVSREKKERFSLILESASTNQTSMYLCASSFGGYNEQFFGPGTRLTVL.

J is TRBJ2-7 and V is TRBV4-3; TRBD1 agrees at 8 bases. The CDR3 runs 15 residues. The germline gives CDR1 LGHNA, CDR2 YSLEER. With 3 bases clipped from V and 4 bases from J, the junction kept 8 bases outside the gene matches. CDR3 DNA sequence: TGCGCCAGCAGCCAGGCAAATGGACAGGGTTACGAGCAGTACTTC. Protein sequence: CASSQANGQGYEQYF.

The chain is built from TRBV2 and TRBJ2-2; possibly TRBD1 or TRBD2 for D (6 bases each). The CDR3 extends over 13 amino acids. CDR1 is SNHLY, CDR2 FYNNEI, per germline. Trimming took 6 bases from V and 5 from J, leaving 10 bases between them. CDR3 nucleotide sequence: TGTGCCAGCAGACAAGGGGGGACCGGGGAGCTGTTTTTT. Translation: CASRQGGTGELFF.

The CDR3 bases are TGCGCCAGCAGCTTGGAGGGTCAGCCCCAGCATTTT. It yields the protein CASSLEGQPQHF. This chain connects TRBV5-1 to TRBJ1-5; no clear D. V was trimmed by 0 bases and J by 6 bases, leaving 4 bases between them. Germline CDR1 SGHRS, CDR2 YFSETQ. CDR3 size: 12 residues.

The rearrangement links TRBV7-3 to TRBJ2-3; D remains ambiguous. The CDR3 covers 15 residues. V dropped 0 bases and J dropped 0 bases, with 7 bases sitting between them. Germline CDR1 SGHTA, CDR2 FQGTGA. The DNA of the CDR3 is TGTGCCAGCAGCTTAACAGGAACTAGCACAGATACGCAGTATTTT. Protein: CASSLTGTSTDTQYF.

J is TRBJ2-5 and V is TRBV7-7, with no clear D. The CDR3 contains 13 residues. Germline loops: CDR1 SSHAT, CDR2 FNYEAQ (reference sequence). Trimming stripped 5 bases from V and 9 bases from J, with 16 bases between. Here the CDR3 DNA reads TGTGCCAGCAGCCCCGTGGTGGGAAGGGCCCAGTACTTC. Amino acids: CASSPVVGRAQYF.

This chain connects TRBV7-3 to TRBJ2-3; D call uncertain. The CDR3 totals 15 residues. Germline assignment: CDR1 SGHTA and CDR2 FQGTGA. The V end was cut by 0 bases, the J end by 0 bases, with 7 bases between. The chain's CDR3 is CASSLTGLSTDTQYF. CDR3 sequence (DNA): TGTGCCAGCAGCTTAACGGGCCTCAGCACAGATACGCAGTATTTT.